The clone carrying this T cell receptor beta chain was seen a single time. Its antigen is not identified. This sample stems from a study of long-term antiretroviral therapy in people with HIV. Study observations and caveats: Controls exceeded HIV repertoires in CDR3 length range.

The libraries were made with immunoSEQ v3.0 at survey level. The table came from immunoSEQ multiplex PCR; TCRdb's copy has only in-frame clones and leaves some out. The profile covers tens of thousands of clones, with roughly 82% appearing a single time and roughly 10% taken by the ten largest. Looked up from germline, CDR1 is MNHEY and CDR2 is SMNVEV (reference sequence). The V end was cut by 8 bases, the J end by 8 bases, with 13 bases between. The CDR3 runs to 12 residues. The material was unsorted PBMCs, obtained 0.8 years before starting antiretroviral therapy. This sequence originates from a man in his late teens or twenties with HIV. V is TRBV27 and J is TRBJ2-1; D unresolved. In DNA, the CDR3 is TGTGCCAGCTACCGGGTTGCGGATGAGCAGTTCTTC. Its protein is CASYRVADEQFF.